This entry concerns a single T cell receptor beta chain. The data derive from a study of blood T cell repertoires in COVID-19. Study-level background: PBMCs, B-cell-depleted T cells, or T cells were the source of the cDNA or gDNA that made up the material.

This CDR3 has 15 residues. V trimming: 4 bases; J trimming: 4 bases; junction bases outside the gene matches: 7. Germline assignment: CDR1 SEHNR and CDR2 FQNEAQ (reference sequence). Assay used: immunoSEQ multiplex PCR; TCRdb lists only in-frame clones, some missing. The data contain about 260,000 clones, 80% to 90% of them singletons. V gene TRBV7-9 combines with J gene TRBJ2-3; 8 positions match TRBD2. Sequencing used peripheral blood. The sequence was collected from a woman in her 70s with COVID-19, enrolled during active disease. CDR3 residues: CASSSGLVLADTQYF. CDR3 in DNA: TGTGCCAGCAGCTCGGGACTAGTTTTGGCAGATACGCAGTATTTT.